This T cell receptor (beta chain) was recovered during a study of T cell clonality in common variable immunodeficiency. The assay was immunoSEQ multiplex PCR, and TCRdb's table has in-frame clones only and misses some. Altogether 30,000 to 40,000 clones were found in the sample, and no singletons occur. Losses at the gene ends were 4 bases for V and 0 bases for J; bases not matched to a gene: 5. The CDR3 sequence is 16 residues long. The germline CDR1 and CDR2 sequences are MDHEN and SYDVKM. This clone was detected ten times or more. The read ends 3 residues early relative to the CDR3; the germline J gene fills the gap.

This TCR was recovered from a person between 18 and 75 years old in good health. The rearrangement joins TRBV28 to TRBJ2-1; 8 nucleotides align to TRBD1. Sequenced sample: peripheral blood mononuclear cells. The CDR3 reads CASSWQGASSYNEQFF. Partial CDR3 DNA: TGTGCCAGCAGTTGGCAGGGGGCCAGCTCCTACAATGAG.